This entry concerns a single T cell receptor beta chain. The junction departs from the called germline gene at one end, perhaps through a read error. The data belong to a study of blood T cell repertoires in COVID-19. Authors' processing steps: Amplification with reference gene primers provided the estimates of nucleated cell counts. Repertoires were generated with immunoSEQ multiplex PCR, while TCRdb's copy carries only in-frame clones and drops some. D and trimming were read from the DNA, whereas the V and J calls and clone size are those reported in that table. The sample gives about 210,000 clones, roughly four fifths of which show up once; roughly 12% is in the top ten. From germline, CDR1 is SGHRS and CDR2 YFSETQ. The CDR3 consists of 17 residues.

This chain connects TRBV5-1 to TRBJ2-2; 9 bases are shared with TRBD2. The sample was peripheral blood. This clonotype originated in a woman in her thirties or forties with acute or convalescent COVID-19. The CDR3 region is CASRLGHSGSDTGELFF. The CDR3 DNA reads TGCGCCAGCAGATTGGGTCATAGCGGGAGCGACACCGGGGAGCTGTTTTTT.